This note documents a single T cell receptor (beta chain) sequence. Its matching antigen is unknown. This record belongs to a study of radiotherapy plus CTLA-4 blockade in lung cancer. CTLA-4 blockade with ipilimumab, together with focal radiation, was given to patients with chemo-refractory metastatic non-small-cell lung cancer. The CDR3 totals 15 residues. J lost 6 bases, V lost 8 bases, and 12 bases had no gene match. Germline V lookup: CDR1 MNHNS, CDR2 SASEGT. Study findings and constraints: Early clonal dynamics of blood T cells, together with interferon-beta, were reported as the best response predictor.

Some clones are missing from TCRdb's copy, which holds only in-frame ones; the method was immunoSEQ multiplex PCR. The sample contains more than 75,000 clones, about four fifths of which appear only once. The TCR was taken from a human donor with non-small cell lung cancer that progressed on radiotherapy plus ipilimumab. The chain recombines TRBV6-1 with TRBJ1-5, with 8 nucleotides matching TRBD1. This specimen was peripheral blood, taken from a patient treated with radiotherapy plus ipilimumab. This chain's CDR3 is CASARRTGSGQPQHF. CDR3 DNA sequence: TGTGCCAGCGCCCGGAGGACAGGGAGTGGTCAGCCCCAGCATTTT.